Below are 12 T cell receptor beta chains sequenced from a single sample in a study of multiple sclerosis patients with progressive multifocal leukoencephalopathy. TCRdb's copy holds only in-frame clones and misses some; the assay was immunoSEQ multiplex PCR. The table lists about 32,000 clones, 80% to 90% of them singletons, with 5.5% to 6.5% in the top ten. The sample's time point: time of PML onset. Sequencing used PBMCs, obtained from a patient treated with natalizumab. The receptors derive from a woman aged 40 to 49 with progressive multifocal leukoencephalopathy.

The CDR3 bases are TGTGCCAGCAGCACGGGACCCGGGACAGGGGGTTACGAGCAGTACTTC. Its protein product is CASSTGPGTGGYEQYF. The rearrangement joins TRBV5-4 to TRBJ2-7; 11 bases fit TRBD1. Germline trimming cut 4 bases from V and 4 bases from J; bases unmatched to any gene: 10. Germline-derived CDR1 and CDR2 are SGHNT and YYREEE (reference sequence). This CDR3 spans 16 amino acids. The entire variable domain, with the rest obtained from reference TRBV5-4 and TRBJ2-7, is as follows: ETGVTQSPTHLIKTRGQQVTLRCSSQSGHNTVSWYQQALGQGPQFIFQYYREEENGRGNFPPRFSGLQFPNYSSELNVNALELDDSALYLCASSTGPGTGGYEQYFGPGTRLTVT.

V gene TRBV6-6 combines with J gene TRBJ2-7; 8 nucleotides align to TRBD2. Looked up from germline, CDR1 is MNHNY and CDR2 is SVGAGI (reference sequence). The CDR3 consists of 14 residues. V was clipped by 4 bases and J by 4 bases; unmatched bases: 6. CDR3 protein: CASSLSGRRYEQYF. The CDR3, as DNA: TGTGCCAGCAGTTTAAGCGGGAGAAGGTACGAGCAGTACTTC.

This chain uses TRBV5-1 with TRBJ1-4; D not resolved. Germline V gives CDR1 SGHRS, CDR2 YFSETQ. Trimming removed 0 bases from V and 2 bases from J, with 17 bases in between. This CDR3 has 18 amino acids. CDR3 bases: TGCGCCAGCAGCTTGGCCGCAGCAGTGGAATCCACTAATGAAAAACTGTTTTTT. Its protein is CASSLAAAVESTNEKLFF.

The V gene is TRBV7-8, the J gene TRBJ1-1; D is perhaps TRBD1 (6 bases). The CDR3 sequence is 17 residues long. CDR1 and CDR2 (germline): SGHVS, FQNEAQ. The germline V and J ends were trimmed by 7 bases and 7 bases, with 28 bases remaining between them. The CDR3: CASTRNLSPGGGGEAFF. The CDR3 bases are TGTGCCAGCACCAGAAACCTAAGCCCCGGGGGCGGGGGTGAAGCTTTCTTT.

The CDR3 DNA reads as TGTGCCAGCAGCGTGTCACAGGGGGAAGCTTTCTTT. This encodes CASSVSQGEAFF. The chain links TRBV9 to TRBJ1-1; 7 bases map to TRBD1. V lost 2 bases and J lost 8; bases outside the gene matches: 3. Per the germline V gene, CDR1 is SGDLS and CDR2 is YYNGEE. The CDR3 length is 12 residues.

This clone was seen a few times. The gene calls are TRBV6-5 and TRBJ1-1; D unresolved. Deletions cut 5 bases from V and 2 bases from J, with 12 bases between. This CDR3 comprises 14 residues. Looked up from germline, CDR1 is MNHEY and CDR2 is SVGAGI. The DNA of the CDR3 is TGTGCCAGCAGTACCGTGGGGTACAACACTGAAGCTTTCTTT. Translating it yields CASSTVGYNTEAFF.

This clone came up once. This sequence joins TRBV5-1 and TRBJ2-6; TRBD1 agrees at 7 bases. The CDR3 extends over 15 amino acids. The trim removed 4 bases at V and 2 bases at J, leaving 3 bases unmatched. Germline V gene data show CDR1 as SGHRS and CDR2 as YFSETQ. The CDR3 is CASSPQGPGANVLTF. DNA for the CDR3: TGCGCCAGCAGCCCACAGGGGCCTGGGGCCAACGTCCTGACTTTC.

V usage is TRBV5-5 and J usage is TRBJ1-1; D gene ambiguous. CDR1 and CDR2 from the germline V gene are SGHKS and YYEKEE (reference sequence). The CDR3 consists of 14 residues. Trimming pared 4 bases from V and 1 base from J, leaving 11 bases between. The CDR3, as DNA: TGTGCCAGCAGCCCACTACATAGGAACACTGAAGCTTTCTTT. Amino acids: CASSPLHRNTEAFF.

The chain employs TRBV19 and TRBJ2-7, with 10 bases that match TRBD1. Germline V CDR1 and CDR2: LNHDA, SQIVND (reference sequence). The ends lost 8 bases at V and 3 bases at J; junction bases unmatched: 10. This CDR3 has 15 amino acids. The CDR3 spells CASSQIGTGVYEQYF. In DNA form, the CDR3 reads TGTGCCAGTTCTCAAATCGGGACAGGGGTCTACGAGCAGTACTTC.

The V gene is TRBV6-5, the J gene TRBJ2-7; possible D gene TRBD1, 5 bases. The CDR3 is 15 amino acids. CDR1 MNHEY and CDR2 SVGAGI come from the germline V gene. Trimming took off 3 bases at V and 0 bases at J, with 12 bases between the two ends. CDR3 in amino acids: CASSYRTDNSYEQYF. Here the CDR3 DNA reads TGTGCCAGCAGTTATAGGACGGACAACTCCTACGAGCAGTACTTC.

J is TRBJ2-1 and V is TRBV5-1, with 7 bases lining up with TRBD2. The CDR3 is 13 amino acids. The V and J ends lost 6 bases and 3 bases, in that order; junction bases with no gene match: 3. Germline V gene data show CDR1 as SGHRS and CDR2 as YFSETQ. The DNA of the CDR3 is TGCGCCAGCACTCGGGGGGACTACAATGAGCAGTTCTTC. Translation gives CASTRGDYNEQFF.

The CDR3 sequence: CAWSGEGYNEQFF. Here the CDR3 DNA reads TGTGCCTGGAGTGGCGAGGGGTACAATGAGCAGTTCTTC. This chain connects TRBV30 to TRBJ2-1; perhaps D is TRBD1 or TRBD2 (5 bases each). The CDR3 covers 13 residues. Germline CDR1 and CDR2: GTSNPN and SVGIG (reference sequence). V was shortened by 1 base and J by 4 bases, with 8 bases between the two germline ends.